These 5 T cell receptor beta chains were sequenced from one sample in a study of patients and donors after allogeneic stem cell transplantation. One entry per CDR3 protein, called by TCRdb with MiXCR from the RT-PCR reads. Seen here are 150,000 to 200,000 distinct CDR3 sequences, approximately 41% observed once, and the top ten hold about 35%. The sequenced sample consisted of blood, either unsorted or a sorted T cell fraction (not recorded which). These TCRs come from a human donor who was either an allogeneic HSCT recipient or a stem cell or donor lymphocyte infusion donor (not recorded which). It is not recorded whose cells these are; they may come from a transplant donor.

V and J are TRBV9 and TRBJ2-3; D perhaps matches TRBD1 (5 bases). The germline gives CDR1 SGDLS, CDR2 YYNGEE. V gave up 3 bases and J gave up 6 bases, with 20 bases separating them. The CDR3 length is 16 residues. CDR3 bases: TGTGCCAGCAGCGAGGGGTGGTCCGGAAACAGGGATACGCAGTATTTT. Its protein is CASSEGWSGNRDTQYF.

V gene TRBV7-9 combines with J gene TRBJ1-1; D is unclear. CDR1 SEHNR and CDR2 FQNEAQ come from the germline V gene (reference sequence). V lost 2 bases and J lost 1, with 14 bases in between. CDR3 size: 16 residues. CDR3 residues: CASSLLGPTGNTEAFF. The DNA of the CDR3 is TGTGCCAGCAGCTTACTAGGGCCCACTGGGAACACTGAAGCTTTCTTT.

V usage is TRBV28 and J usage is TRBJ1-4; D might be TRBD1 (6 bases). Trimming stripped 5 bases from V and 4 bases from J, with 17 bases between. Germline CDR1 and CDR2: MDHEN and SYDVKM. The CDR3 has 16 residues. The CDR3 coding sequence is TGTGCCAGCAGTCATCCTTGGACAGAACTTAATGAAAAACTGTTTTTT. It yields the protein CASSHPWTELNEKLFF.

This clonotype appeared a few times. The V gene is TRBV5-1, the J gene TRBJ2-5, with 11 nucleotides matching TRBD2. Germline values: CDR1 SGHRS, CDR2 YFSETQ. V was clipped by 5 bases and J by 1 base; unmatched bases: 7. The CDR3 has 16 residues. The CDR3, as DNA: TGCGCCAGCAGACCGAGACTAGCGGGAACCCAAGAGACCCAGTACTTC. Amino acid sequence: CASRPRLAGTQETQYF.

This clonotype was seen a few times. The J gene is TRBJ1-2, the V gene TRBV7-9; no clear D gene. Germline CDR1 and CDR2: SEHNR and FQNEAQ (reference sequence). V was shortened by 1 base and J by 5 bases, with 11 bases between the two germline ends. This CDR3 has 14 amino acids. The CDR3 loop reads CASSLDTWWYGYTF. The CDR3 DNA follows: TGTGCCAGCAGCTTAGACACCTGGTGGTATGGCTACACCTTC.